This T cell receptor (beta chain) comes out of a study of metastatic and nonmetastatic thyroid tumors. For the study at large: Patients with malignant and benign thyroid disease provided blood and tumor or nodule tissue, whose repertoires were compared. Notes on the study in general: For both blood and tumor, malignant thyroid tumors reportedly showed significantly higher TCR beta diversity than benign nodules did.

Patients had received no treatment of any kind before thyroid surgery. As regards this clone: Its antigen is not identified.

TCRdb reassembled clones from the PCR reads with MiXCR. This table holds about 6,100 clones, around a third found once. This CDR3 has 14 residues. Per the germline V gene, CDR1 is GTSNPN and CDR2 is SVGIG (reference sequence). Trimming removed 8 bases from V and 7 bases from J; junction bases left unmatched: 14. Sequenced input: adjacent normal tissue. This TCR derives from a male donor with papillary thyroid cancer or a benign thyroid nodule (not recorded which). Some clones in this sample may be carry-over from other donors' samples. J is TRBJ2-1 and V is TRBV30; 7 bases match TRBD2. The CDR3 protein is CARAASGTRNEQFF. The CDR3 DNA reads TGTGCCCGGGCCGCTAGCGGAACTAGGAATGAGCAGTTCTTC.